This T cell receptor (beta chain) was sequenced in a study of spatial heterogeneity in lung cancer. Study overall: There were 72 donors, all of them untreated patients with early-stage non-small cell lung cancer.

A single record per CDR3 protein comes from TCRdb applying MiXCR to the 5' RACE reads. The sample shows under 150,000 distinct CDR3 sequences, 11% of them seen only once. As regards this clonotype: Its matching antigen is unknown.

Overall study results and limits: There were more appearances of ubiquitous expanded tumor TCRs in blood at resection than at follow-up.

The time point here: blood at routine non-recurrence follow-up after resection. The germline CDR1 and CDR2 sequences are SGHDN and FVKESK. The CDR3 covers 16 residues. V was pared by 4 bases and J by 3 bases, with 11 bases of the junction left unmatched. The origin of this receptor is a female donor with early-stage non-small cell lung cancer. V is TRBV14 and J is TRBJ2-7; TRBD1 agrees at 8 bases. Sequencing was performed on PBMCs, taken at follow-up. CDR3 nucleotide sequence: TGTGCCAGCAGCCGCGGCTCCGGGACAGGCAACTACGAGCAGTACTTC. Its protein product is CASSRGSGTGNYEQYF.